These T cell receptor beta chains were read from a single sample in a study of CD4+ T cells in melanoma. The protocol was immunoSEQ multiplex PCR, while the TCRdb copy is restricted to in-frame clones and leaves out a portion. The sample includes under 75 clones. Sequenced input: cells sorted by PD-1 expression. All receptors come from a human donor with melanoma. The CDR3 runs from the conserved cysteine through the conserved F or W. Each record gives: clone size, V gene, D gene, J gene, CDR3 protein, CDR3 DNA. A D gene is named only where the DNA matches it firmly. Clone size is given for some rows only: seen once, a few or many times, or a class if the clone is expanded.

>few|TRBV7-9|NA|TRBJ2-6
CASSRPGANVLTF
TGTGCCAGCAGCCGACCTGGGGCCAACGTCCTGACTTTC
>NA|TRBV5-1|TRBD1|TRBJ2-2
CASSSQGAQTGELFF
TGCGCCAGCAGCTCACAGGGGGCGCAAACCGGGGAGCTGTTTTTT
>once|TRBV5-6|NA|TRBJ2-6
CASSPKSQSRANVLTF
TGTGCCAGCTCACCAAAGTCACAAAGTCGGGCCAACGTCCTGACTTTC
>NA|TRBV2|NA|TRBJ1-3
CAIPTRGDGNTIYF
TGTGCCATTCCCACGCGGGGTGACGGAAACACCATATATTTT
>hyperexpanded|TRBV19|NA|TRBJ1-1
CASSIKGDTPAFF
TGTGCCAGTAGTATAAAAGGTGACACCCCCGCTTTCTTT
>NA|TRBV5-1|TRBD2|TRBJ2-3
CASSVTSGFTDTQYF
TGCGCCAGCAGCGTGACTAGCGGCTTCACAGATACGCAGTATTTT
>NA|TRBV10-3|NA|TRBJ1-6
CAISVGQNNSPLHF
TGTGCCATCAGTGTTGGACAGAACAATTCACCCCTCCACTTT
>NA|TRBV7-2|TRBD2|TRBJ2-3
CASSLMAGGVGDTQYF
TGTGCCAGCAGCCTCATGGCGGGGGGGGTGGGTGATACGCAGTATTTT
>NA|TRBV11-2|NA|TRBJ2-3
CASSLEGRGGDTQYF
TGTGCCAGCAGCTTAGAGGGCAGGGGAGGAGATACGCAGTATTTT
>NA|TRBV5-5|NA|TRBJ1-2
CASSLRVSLQVNYGYTF
TGTGCCAGCAGCTTGAGGGTTTCTTTACAAGTGAACTATGGCTACACCTTC
>hyperexpanded|TRBV10-2|TRBD1|TRBJ2-1
CASSEDRGEGEFF
TGCGCCAGCAGTGAAGACAGGGGCGAGGGGGAGTTCTTC
>NA|TRBV28|TRBD1|TRBJ1-4
CASSLGTGGAGEKLFF
TGTGCCAGCAGTTTAGGGACAGGGGGCGCGGGTGAAAAACTGTTTTTT
>NA|TRBV2|NA|TRBJ2-1
CASSGGALLNGQFF
TGTGCCAGCAGTGGTGGGGCATTACTAAATGGGCAGTTCTTC
>NA|TRBV10-3|NA|TRBJ2-2
CAISQEAATGELFF
TGTGCCATCAGTCAAGAAGCGGCTACCGGGGAGCTGTTTTTT
>NA|TRBV5-4|NA|TRBJ2-3
CASSLDWTDTQYF
TGTGCCAGCAGCTTGGACTGGACAGATACGCAGTATTTT
>NA|TRBV7-9|TRBD1|TRBJ1-2
CASSTLDRGIDGYTF
TGTGCCAGCAGCACGCTCGACAGGGGAATCGATGGCTACACCTTC
>NA|TRBV5-1|NA|TRBJ1-3
CASSLDLAGNTIYF
TGCGCCAGCAGCTTGGACCTCGCTGGAAACACCATATATTTT
>NA|TRBV7-2|TRBD2|TRBJ2-3
CASSLIAGGVGDTQYF
TGTGCCAGCAGCCTCATAGCGGGGGGGGTGGGTGATACGCAGTATTTT
>NA|TRBV18|NA|TRBJ2-7
CASSPPGFYEQYF
TGTGCCAGCTCACCACCCGGATTTTACGAGCAGTACTTC
>NA|TRBV7-3|NA|TRBJ2-3
CASSPRMGDTQYF
TGTGCCAGCAGCCCCCGGATGGGAGATACGCAGTATTTT
>once|TRBV7-2|NA|TRBJ2-1
CASSLTSYNEQFF
TGTGCCAGCAGCCTAACTAGTTACAATGAGCAGTTCTTC
>few|TRBV19|TRBD2|TRBJ2-1
CASSRGTSGGGDNEQFF
TGTGCCAGTAGTAGAGGGACTAGCGGGGGTGGCGACAATGAGCAGTTCTTC
>NA|TRBV7-2|TRBD2|TRBJ2-2
CASSLRGRAAQAGELFF
TGTGCCAGCAGCTTACGAGGGAGGGCCGCCCAAGCCGGGGAGCTGTTTTTT